The clone carrying this T cell receptor (beta chain) was seen ten or more times. This sample is drawn from a study of Graves' ophthalmopathy and Graves' hyperthyroidism. Beta-chain TCR CDR3 regions were amplified from RNA transcripts. First-round RT-PCR relied on HTBI primers, and a second-round multiplex PCR came next. TCRdb processed the multiplex PCR reads anew with MiXCR; each CDR3 protein has one entry. The sample contains over 200,000 distinct CDR3 sequences, approximately 29% of which appear only once. The CDR3 is 13 amino acids. The germline gives CDR1 SGHNT, CDR2 YENEEA. Trimming cost V 5 bases and J 2 bases, with 9 bases left between them.

This receptor was taken from a man aged 50-60 years with Graves' ophthalmopathy. The chain uses TRBV11-3 and TRBJ1-1; no clear D. The sample was peripheral blood. The CDR3 DNA sequence: TGTGCCAGCAGCCCCGGGATCAACACTGAAGCTTTCTTT. Its protein product is CASSPGINTEAFF.